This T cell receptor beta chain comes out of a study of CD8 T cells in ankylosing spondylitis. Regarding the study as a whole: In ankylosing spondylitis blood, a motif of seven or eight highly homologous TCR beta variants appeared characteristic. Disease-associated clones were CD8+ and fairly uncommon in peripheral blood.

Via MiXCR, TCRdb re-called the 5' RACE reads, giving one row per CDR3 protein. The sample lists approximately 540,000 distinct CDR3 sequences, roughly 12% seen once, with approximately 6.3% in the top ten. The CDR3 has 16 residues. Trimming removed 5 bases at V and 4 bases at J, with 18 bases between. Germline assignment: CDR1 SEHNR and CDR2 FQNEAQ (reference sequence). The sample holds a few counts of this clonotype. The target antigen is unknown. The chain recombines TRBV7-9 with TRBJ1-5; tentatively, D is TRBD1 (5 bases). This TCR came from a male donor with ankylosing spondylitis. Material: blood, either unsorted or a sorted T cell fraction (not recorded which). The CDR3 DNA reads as TGTGCCAGCAGCAGGGTCACAGGCAATATGAATCAGCCCCAGCATTTT. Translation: CASSRVTGNMNQPQHF.